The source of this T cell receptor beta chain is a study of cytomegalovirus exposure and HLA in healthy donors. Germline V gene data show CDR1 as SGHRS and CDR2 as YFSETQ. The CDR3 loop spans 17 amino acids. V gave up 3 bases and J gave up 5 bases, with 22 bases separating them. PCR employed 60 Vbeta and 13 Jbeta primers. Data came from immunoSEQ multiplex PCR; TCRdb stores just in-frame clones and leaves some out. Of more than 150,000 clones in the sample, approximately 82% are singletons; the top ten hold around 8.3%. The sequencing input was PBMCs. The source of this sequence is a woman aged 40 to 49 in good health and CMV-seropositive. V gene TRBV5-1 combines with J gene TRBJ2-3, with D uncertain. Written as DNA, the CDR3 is TGCGCCAGCAGCTATAATTCCCCGGCTAGAAGTGGAGATACGCAGTATTTT. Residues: CASSYNSPARSGDTQYF.